This TCR beta chain was found in a study of identical twins. Study results and caveats: Out-of-frame alpha sequences shared by twins showed excess low generation probability. Models underestimated out-of-frame TCR alpha sharing in monozygotic twins.

The length of the CDR3 is 17 residues. The trim removed 1 base at V and 9 bases at J, leaving 13 bases unmatched. CDR1 LNHNV and CDR2 YYDKDF come from the germline V gene (reference sequence). This clonotype was observed a handful of times. Its target is not known. TCRdb independently ran MiXCR on the 5' RACE reads; one entry per CDR3 protein. This sample has hundreds of thousands of distinct CDR3 sequences, with 24% found just once. Another study also made use of these data, one on T cells expressing NK-cell markers. This second study says: It was sorted CD3+CD56-NKG2C+, CD3+CD56+NKG2C- and CD3+CD56+NKG2C+ T cells that provided the TCR beta repertoires. Serological testing identified seven of the eight sequenced donors as HCMV-seropositive and one as seronegative.

Sequenced sample: CD4+ T cells sorted from blood. The chain combines TRBV15 with TRBJ2-1; 9 positions match TRBD1. The sequence was obtained from a woman younger than 35 in good health. The CDR3, as DNA: TGTGCCACCAGCAGAGCCCGAACCGGGACAGGGCTTGGTGAGCAGTTCTTC. Translated: CATSRARTGTGLGEQFF. Full variable domain (outside the CDR3, taken from reference TRBV15 and TRBJ2-1): DAMVIQNPRYQVTQFGKPVTLSCSQTLNHNVMYWYQQKSSQAPKLLFHYYDKDFNNEADTPDNFQSRRPNTSFCFLDIRSPGLGDTAMYLCATSRARTGTGLGEQFFGPGTRLTVL.